The clone carrying this T cell receptor beta chain was recorded at least ten times. Its specificity is not known. Sorted libraries were made with approximately 1 million CD4+ or CD8+ T cells. This entry comes from a study of neurological immune-mediated disorders. Study-wide findings and caveats: Expanded clones shared no identical CDR3 amino acid sequences across subjects, which suggested private TCR-beta repertoires in all groups.

Deletions cut 1 base from V and 4 bases from J, with 13 bases between. This CDR3 has 15 residues. CDR1 is LGHNA and CDR2 is YSLEER in the germline V gene. Every sequencing run returned over 200 million TCR-beta sequences, which were derived from 15-18 subjects. TCRdb reanalysed the 5' RACE reads using MiXCR and keeps one entry per CDR3 protein. The data show about 21,000 distinct CDR3 sequences, around 15% seen once. The V and J genes are TRBV4-3 and TRBJ1-2; the D is unclear. This receptor was identified in a woman under 30 with multiple sclerosis. Input material: CD8+ T cells from blood. For the CDR3, the DNA is TGCGCCAGCAGCCAAGTAATTCGTCAGACCTATGGCTACACCTTC. Its protein is CASSQVIRQTYGYTF.